This T cell receptor (beta chain) was identified in a study of spatial heterogeneity in lung cancer. After removal of 6 bases from V and 3 bases from J, the junction contained 13 bases not matched to a gene. The CDR3 is 16 amino acids. Germline loops: CDR1 SQVTM, CDR2 ANQGSEA. The time point here: sample taken at primary tumor resection. The study sequenced unsorted whole RNA from tumor, nontumor lung or frozen PBMC. This clonotype was picked up many times. TCRdb used MiXCR to reprocess the 5' RACE reads, holding one entry per CDR3 protein. Of roughly 39,000 distinct CDR3 sequences listed, 6.5% to 9.5% are singletons.

This TCR derives from a male donor with early-stage non-small cell lung cancer. The gene calls are TRBV29-1 and TRBJ2-3, with 9 positions matching TRBD2. The sequencing here drew on PBMCs, taken at surgery. The CDR3 DNA follows: TGCAGCGTCCCGGGACTAGCAACGAACGAGACAGATACGCAGTATTTT. Protein product: CSVPGLATNETDTQYF.